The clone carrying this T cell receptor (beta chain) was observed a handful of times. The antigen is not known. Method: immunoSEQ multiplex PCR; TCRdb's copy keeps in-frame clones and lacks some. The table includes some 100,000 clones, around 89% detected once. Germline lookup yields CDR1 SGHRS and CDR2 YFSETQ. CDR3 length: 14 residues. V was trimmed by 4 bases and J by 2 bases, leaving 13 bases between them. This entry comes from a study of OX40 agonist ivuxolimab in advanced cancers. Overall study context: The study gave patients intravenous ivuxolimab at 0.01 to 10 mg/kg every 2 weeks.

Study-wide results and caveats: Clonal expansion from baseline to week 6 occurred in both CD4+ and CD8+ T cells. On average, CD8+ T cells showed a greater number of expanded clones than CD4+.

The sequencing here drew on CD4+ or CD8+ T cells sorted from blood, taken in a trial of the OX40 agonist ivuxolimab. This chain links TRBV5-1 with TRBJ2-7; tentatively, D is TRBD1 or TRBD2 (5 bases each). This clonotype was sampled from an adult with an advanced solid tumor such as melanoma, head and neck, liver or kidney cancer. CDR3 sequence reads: CASSRPGATYEQYF. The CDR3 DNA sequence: TGCGCCAGCAGCCGCCCCGGGGCCACCTACGAGCAGTACTTC. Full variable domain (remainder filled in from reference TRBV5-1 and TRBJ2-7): KAGVTQTPRYLIKTRGQQVTLSCSPISGHRSVSWYQQTPGQGLQFLFEYFSETQRNKGNFPGRFSGRQFSNSRSEMNVSTLELGDSALYLCASSRPGATYEQYFGPGTRLTVT.